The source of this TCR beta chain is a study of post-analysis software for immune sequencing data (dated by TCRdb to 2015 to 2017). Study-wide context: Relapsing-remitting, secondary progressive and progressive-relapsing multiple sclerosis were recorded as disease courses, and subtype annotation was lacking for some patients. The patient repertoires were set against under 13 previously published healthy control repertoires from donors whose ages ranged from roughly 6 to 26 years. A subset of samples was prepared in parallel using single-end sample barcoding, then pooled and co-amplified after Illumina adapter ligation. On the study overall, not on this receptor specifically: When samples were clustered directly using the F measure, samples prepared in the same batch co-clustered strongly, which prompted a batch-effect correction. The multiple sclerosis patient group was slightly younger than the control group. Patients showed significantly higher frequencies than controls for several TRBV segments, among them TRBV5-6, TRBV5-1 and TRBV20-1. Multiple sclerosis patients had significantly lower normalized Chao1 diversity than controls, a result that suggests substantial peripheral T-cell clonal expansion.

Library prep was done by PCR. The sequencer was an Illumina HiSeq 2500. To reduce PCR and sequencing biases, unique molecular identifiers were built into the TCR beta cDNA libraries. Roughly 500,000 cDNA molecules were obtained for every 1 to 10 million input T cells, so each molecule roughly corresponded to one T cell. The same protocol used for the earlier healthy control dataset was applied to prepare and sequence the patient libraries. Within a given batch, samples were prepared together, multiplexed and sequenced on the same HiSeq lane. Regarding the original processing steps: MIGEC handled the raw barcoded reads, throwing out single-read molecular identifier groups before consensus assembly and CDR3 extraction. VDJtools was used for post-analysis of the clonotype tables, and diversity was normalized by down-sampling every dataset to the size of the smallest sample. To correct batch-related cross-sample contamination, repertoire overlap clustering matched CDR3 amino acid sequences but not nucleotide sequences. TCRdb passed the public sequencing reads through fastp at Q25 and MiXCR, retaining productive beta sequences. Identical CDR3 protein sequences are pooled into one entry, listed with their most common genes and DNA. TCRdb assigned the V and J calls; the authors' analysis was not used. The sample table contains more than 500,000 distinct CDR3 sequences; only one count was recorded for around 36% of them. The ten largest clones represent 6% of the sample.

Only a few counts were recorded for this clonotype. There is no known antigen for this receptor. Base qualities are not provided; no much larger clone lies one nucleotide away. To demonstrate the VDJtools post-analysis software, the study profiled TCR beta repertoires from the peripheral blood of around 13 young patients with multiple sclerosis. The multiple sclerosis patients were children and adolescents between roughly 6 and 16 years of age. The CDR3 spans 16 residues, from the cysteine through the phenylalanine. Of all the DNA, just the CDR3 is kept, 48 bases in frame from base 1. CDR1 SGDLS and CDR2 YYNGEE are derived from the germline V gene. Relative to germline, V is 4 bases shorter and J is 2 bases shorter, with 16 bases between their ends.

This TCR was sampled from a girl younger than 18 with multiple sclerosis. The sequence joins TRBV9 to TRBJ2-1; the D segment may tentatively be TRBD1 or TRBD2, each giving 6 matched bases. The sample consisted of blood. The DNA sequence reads TGTGCCAGCAGCCCTCCGGGGGCGATCCCCTACAATGAGCAGTTCTTC. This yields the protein CASSPPGAIPYNEQFF. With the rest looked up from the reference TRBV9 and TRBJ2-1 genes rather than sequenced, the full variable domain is DSGVTQTPKHLITATGQRVTLRCSPRSGDLSVYWYQQSLDQGLQFLIQYYNGEERAKGNILERFSAQQFPDLHSELNLSSLELGDSALYFCASSPPGAIPYNEQFFGPGTRLTVL.